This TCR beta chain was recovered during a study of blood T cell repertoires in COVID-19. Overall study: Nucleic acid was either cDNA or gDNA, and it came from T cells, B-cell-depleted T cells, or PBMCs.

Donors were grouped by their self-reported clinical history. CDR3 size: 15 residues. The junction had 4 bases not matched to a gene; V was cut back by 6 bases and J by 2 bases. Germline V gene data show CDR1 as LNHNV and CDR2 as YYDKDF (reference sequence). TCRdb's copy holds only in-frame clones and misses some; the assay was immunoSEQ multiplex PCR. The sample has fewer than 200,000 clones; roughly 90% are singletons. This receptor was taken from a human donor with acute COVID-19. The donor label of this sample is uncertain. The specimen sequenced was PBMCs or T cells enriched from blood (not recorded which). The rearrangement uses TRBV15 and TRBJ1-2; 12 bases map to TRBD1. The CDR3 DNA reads TGTGCCACCAGTACCGGGACAGGGGGCAACTATGGCTACACCTTC. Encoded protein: CATSTGTGGNYGYTF. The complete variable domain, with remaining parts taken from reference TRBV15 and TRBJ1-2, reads DAMVIQNPRYQVTQFGKPVTLSCSQTLNHNVMYWYQQKSSQAPKLLFHYYDKDFNNEADTPDNFQSRRPNTSFCFLDIRSPGLGDTAMYLCATSTGTGGNYGYTFGSGTRLTVV.